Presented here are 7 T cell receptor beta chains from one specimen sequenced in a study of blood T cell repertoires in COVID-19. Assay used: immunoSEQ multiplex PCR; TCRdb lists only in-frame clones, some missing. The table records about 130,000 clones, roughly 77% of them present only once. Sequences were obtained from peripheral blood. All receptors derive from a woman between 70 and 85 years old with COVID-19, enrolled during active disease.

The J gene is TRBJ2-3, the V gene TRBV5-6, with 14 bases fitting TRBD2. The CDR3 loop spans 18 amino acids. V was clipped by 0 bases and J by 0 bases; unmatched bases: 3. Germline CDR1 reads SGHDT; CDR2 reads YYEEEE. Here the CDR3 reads CASSLGTSGGQSTDTQYF. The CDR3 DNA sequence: TGTGCCAGCAGCTTGGGGACTAGCGGGGGGCAAAGCACAGATACGCAGTATTTT.

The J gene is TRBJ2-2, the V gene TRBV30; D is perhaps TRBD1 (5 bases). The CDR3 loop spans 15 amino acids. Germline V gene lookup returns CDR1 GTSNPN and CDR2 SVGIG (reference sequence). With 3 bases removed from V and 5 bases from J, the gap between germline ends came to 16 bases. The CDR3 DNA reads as TGTGCCTGGAGCTATAGCAGGGTGCAGACCGGGGAGCTGTTTTTT. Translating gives CAWSYSRVQTGELFF.

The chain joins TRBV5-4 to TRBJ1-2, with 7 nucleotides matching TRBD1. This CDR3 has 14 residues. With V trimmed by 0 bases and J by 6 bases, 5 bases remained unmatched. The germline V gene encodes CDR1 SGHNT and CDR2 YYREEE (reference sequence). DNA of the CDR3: TGTGCCAGCAGCTTGGGACAGGGAACGAATGGCTACACCTTC. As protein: CASSLGQGTNGYTF.

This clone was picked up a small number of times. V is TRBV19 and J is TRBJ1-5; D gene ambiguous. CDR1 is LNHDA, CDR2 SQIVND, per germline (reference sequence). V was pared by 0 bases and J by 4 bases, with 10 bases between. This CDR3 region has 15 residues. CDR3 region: CASSIEAGGNQPQHF. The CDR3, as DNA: TGTGCCAGTAGTATAGAGGCGGGAGGGAATCAGCCCCAGCATTTT. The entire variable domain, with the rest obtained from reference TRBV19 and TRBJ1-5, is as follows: DGGITQSPKYLFRKEGQNVTLSCEQNLNHDAMYWYRQDPGQGLRLIYYSQIVNDFQKGDIAEGYSVSREKKESFPLTVTSAQKNPTAFYLCASSIEAGGNQPQHFGDGTRLSIL.

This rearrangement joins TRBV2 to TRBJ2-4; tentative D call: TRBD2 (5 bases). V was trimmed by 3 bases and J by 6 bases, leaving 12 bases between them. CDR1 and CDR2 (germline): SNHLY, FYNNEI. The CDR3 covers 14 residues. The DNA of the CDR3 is TGTGCCAGCAGTGACGGGGTAATTGGAAACATTCAGTACTTC. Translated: CASSDGVIGNIQYF. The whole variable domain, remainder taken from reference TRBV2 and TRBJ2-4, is EPEVTQTPSHQVTQMGQEVILRCVPISNHLYFYWYRQILGQKVEFLVSFYNNEISEKSEIFDDQFSVERPDGSNFTLKIRSTKLEDSAMYFCASSDGVIGNIQYFGAGTRLSVL.

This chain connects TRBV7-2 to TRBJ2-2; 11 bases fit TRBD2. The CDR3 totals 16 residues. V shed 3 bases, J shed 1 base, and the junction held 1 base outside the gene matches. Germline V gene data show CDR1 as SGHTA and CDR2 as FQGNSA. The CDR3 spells CASSFTSGRNTGELFF. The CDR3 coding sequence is TGTGCCAGCAGCTTCACTAGCGGGAGGAACACCGGGGAGCTGTTTTTT.

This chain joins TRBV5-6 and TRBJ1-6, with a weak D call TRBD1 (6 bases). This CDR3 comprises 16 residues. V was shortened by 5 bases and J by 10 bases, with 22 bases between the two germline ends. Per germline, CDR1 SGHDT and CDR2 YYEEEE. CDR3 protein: CASSPLPHRADSPLHF. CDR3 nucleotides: TGTGCCAGCAGTCCCCTTCCCCACAGGGCTGACTCACCCCTCCACTTT.